This T cell receptor (beta chain) was captured in a study of CD8 T cells in ankylosing spondylitis. Germline-derived CDR1 and CDR2 are GTSNPN and SVGIG (reference sequence). The CDR3 spans 14 residues. In this sample, this clonotype turned up many times. The antigen remains unidentified. A junction end diverges from the germline sequence, so it may reflect a read error. TCRdb reprocessed the 5' RACE reads via MiXCR and lists one record per CDR3 protein. The top ten clones hold 12% of a sample with some 140,000 distinct CDR3 sequences, around 6.6% of them seen once. Findings of the study overall: There was reportedly significant enrichment of clones that were disease-linked in matched ankylosing spondylitis synovial fluid.

This TCR was recovered from a female donor with ankylosing spondylitis or in good health (not recorded which). The sample was blood, either unsorted or a sorted T cell fraction (not recorded which). The rearrangement joins TRBV30 to TRBJ2-3, with D possibly being TRBD1 or TRBD2 (6 bases each). The CDR3 nucleotides are TGTGCCTGGTCTGAAGGGGGGAGCACAAATACGCAGTATTTT. Translation: CAWSEGGSTNTQYF. The whole variable domain, filled in from reference TRBV30 and TRBJ2-3, reads SQTIHQWPATLVQPVGSPLSLECTVEGTSNPNLYWYRQAAGRGLQLLFYSVGIGQISSEVPQNLSASRPQDRQFILSSKKLLLSDSGFYLCAWSEGGSTNTQYFGPGTRLTVL.